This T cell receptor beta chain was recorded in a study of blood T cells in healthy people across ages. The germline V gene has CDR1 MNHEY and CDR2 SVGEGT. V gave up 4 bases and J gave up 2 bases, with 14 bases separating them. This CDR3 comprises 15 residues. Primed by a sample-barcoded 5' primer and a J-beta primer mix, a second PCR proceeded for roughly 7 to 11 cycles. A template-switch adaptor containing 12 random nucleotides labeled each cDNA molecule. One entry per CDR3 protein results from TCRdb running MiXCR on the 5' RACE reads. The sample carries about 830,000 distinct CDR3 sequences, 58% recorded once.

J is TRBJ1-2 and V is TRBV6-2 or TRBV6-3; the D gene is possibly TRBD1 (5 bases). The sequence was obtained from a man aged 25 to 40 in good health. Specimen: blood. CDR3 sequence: CASSLKRGRNYGYTF. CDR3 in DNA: TGTGCCAGCAGTTTGAAACGGGGACGGAACTATGGCTACACCTTC.